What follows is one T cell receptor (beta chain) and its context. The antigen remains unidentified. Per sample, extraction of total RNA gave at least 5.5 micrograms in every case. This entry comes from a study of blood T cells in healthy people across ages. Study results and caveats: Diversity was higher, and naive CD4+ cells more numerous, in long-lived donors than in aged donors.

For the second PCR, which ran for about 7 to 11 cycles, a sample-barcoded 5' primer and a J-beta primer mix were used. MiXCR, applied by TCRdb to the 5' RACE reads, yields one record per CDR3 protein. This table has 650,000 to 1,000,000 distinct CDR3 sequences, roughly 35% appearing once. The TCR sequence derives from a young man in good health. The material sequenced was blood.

The CDR3 loop reads CASSEYHRALEEKLFF. The CDR3 nucleotides read TGTGCCAGCAGTGAATACCACAGGGCCCTAGAGGAAAAACTGTTTTTT. J is TRBJ1-4 and V is TRBV2; TRBD1 is a possible D gene (6 bases). Germline CDR1 reads SNHLY; CDR2 reads FYNNEI. V was trimmed by 2 bases and J by 8 bases, leaving 18 bases between them. The CDR3 sequence is 16 residues long.